This T cell receptor beta chain originates from a study of somatic mutations in cytotoxic T cells in rheumatoid arthritis. The repertoire was sequenced with immunoSEQ multiplex PCR; TCRdb's copy has only in-frame clones and lacks some. The sample records approximately 7,000 clones, roughly 65% being singletons. This clone was detected only a few times. Its antigen is currently unknown. Trimming shortened V by 0 bases and J by 10 bases, and 4 bases separated the two germline ends. This CDR3 spans 11 amino acids. CDR1 is MNHEY and CDR2 is SMNVEV in the germline V gene (reference sequence). Regarding the study as a whole: Among rheumatoid arthritis patients and age-matched healthy controls, CD8+ T-cell clonality was not significantly different.

The chain carries TRBV27 and TRBJ2-1; D ambiguous. Source material: CD8+ T cells sorted from blood. The source is a woman aged 40 to 50 in good health. CDR3 nucleotide sequence: TGTGCCAGCAGTTTATCGGGGGAGCAGTTCTTC. Residues: CASSLSGEQFF.